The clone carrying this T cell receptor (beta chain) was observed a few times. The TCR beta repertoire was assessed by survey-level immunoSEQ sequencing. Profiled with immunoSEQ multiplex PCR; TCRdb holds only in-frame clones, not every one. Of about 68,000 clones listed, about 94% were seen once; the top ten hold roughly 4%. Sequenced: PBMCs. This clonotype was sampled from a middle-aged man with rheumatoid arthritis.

As DNA, the CDR3 is TGTGCCAGCAGTTTAAGTAGCGGGGGATCCTACAATGAGCAGTTCTTC. This sequence encodes CASSLSSGGSYNEQFF. The rearrangement joins TRBV28 to TRBJ2-1; 9 nucleotides match TRBD2. CDR1 and CDR2 (germline): MDHEN, SYDVKM. The CDR3 is 16 residues long. The V and J ends lost 2 bases and 1 base, in that order; junction bases with no gene match: 3. Filled out from reference TRBV28 and TRBJ2-1, the complete variable domain reads DVKVTQSSRYLVKRTGEKVFLECVQDMDHENMFWYRQDPGLGLRLIYFSYDVKMKEKGDIPEGYSVSREKKERFSLILESASTNQTSMYLCASSLSSGGSYNEQFFGPGTRLTVL.